This entry is about one T cell receptor beta chain. Antigen specificity is unknown. This sample stems from a study of cytomegalovirus exposure and HLA in healthy donors. The wider study: Genotyping of nearly 400 donors showed that approximately 83% belonged to the Caucasian-associated ancestry cluster. Notes on the study in general: Prior analysis indicated that the majority of TCR beta V segments exhibited productivity approximately 87% or approximately 30% of the time. Published work reported that the classifier diagnosed cytomegalovirus status with high specificity and sensitivity.

PCR amplification relied on 60 Vbeta primers (plus 13 Jbeta primers). The protocol was immunoSEQ multiplex PCR, while the TCRdb copy is restricted to in-frame clones and leaves out a portion. This table holds fewer than 250,000 clones, roughly 80% found once. V was clipped by 5 bases and J by 10 bases, with 15 bases between them. Germline V gene lookup returns CDR1 SEHNR and CDR2 FQNEAQ (reference sequence). This CDR3 contains 14 residues. The material sequenced was PBMCs. J is TRBJ1-6 and V is TRBV7-9; D remains unclear. The TCR was taken from a woman in her fifties or sixties in good health and CMV-seronegative. The CDR3 DNA sequence: TGTGCCAGCAGCCGTGAATTTCAACACTCACCCCTCCACTTT. Translated, it gives CASSREFQHSPLHF.